The present entry profiles one T cell receptor (beta chain) with its context. What it binds is not known. For unsorted samples, genomic DNA was extracted from tens of millions of PBMCs. This entry comes from a study of shared clonotypes between healthy human individuals. Study outcomes and limitations: Clonotype sharing levels among donors were expected to vary with sequencing depth.

Some 30,000 T cell genomes (about 300 ng DNA) went into each PBMC replicate. It was on ten immunoSEQ deep assay plates that unsorted PBMC DNA was sequenced. Sequencing was performed with immunoSEQ multiplex PCR; in TCRdb, only in-frame clones are kept and a portion is missing. Here the sample spans about 480,000 clones, over 75% being singletons. The source is a woman aged 40 to 50 in good health. Some clones in this sample may be carry-over from other donors' samples. The sample was PBMCs.

The CDR3 here is CASSFANSGRLMRRDEQFF. The DNA of the CDR3 is TGTGCCAGCAGTTTCGCTAATAGCGGGAGACTGATGAGACGCGATGAGCAGTTCTTC. The gene calls are TRBV27 and TRBJ2-1, with 9 bases matching TRBD2. CDR1 and CDR2 from the germline V gene are MNHEY and SMNVEV (reference sequence). V was clipped by 3 bases and J by 8 bases; unmatched bases: 20. CDR3 length: 19 amino acids.